This T cell receptor beta chain was recovered during a study of Graves' ophthalmopathy and Graves' hyperthyroidism (dated 2018 in TCRdb). Turning to the overall study: Hyperthyroidism was considered stable if no progression to ophthalmopathy occurred within 18 months of follow-up. The study used TCR beta repertoire signatures to distinguish Graves' ophthalmopathy from Graves' hyperthyroidism and to predict progression to ophthalmopathy. In total, 120 to 150 blood samples were TCR-sequenced: 40 to 45 ophthalmopathy, around 75 hyperthyroidism and about 17 hyperthyroidism-to-ophthalmopathy patients. To explore V-J signatures that distinguish ophthalmopathy from hyperthyroidism, a discovery set of about a hundred patients was enrolled, made up of 43 with ophthalmopathy and roughly 57 with stable hyperthyroidism. An independent validation cohort comprised 18 hyperthyroidism patients and 15 to 17 patients who later progressed from hyperthyroidism to ophthalmopathy. In more than five hyperthyroidism patients, the T-cell repertoires found in thyroid tissue were compared with those found in blood. Following sampling, methimazole starting at 30 mg daily was administered to hyperthyroidism patients, and high-dose intravenous methylprednisolone was administered to ophthalmopathy patients. General findings and caveats noted by the study authors: In cross-validation, the 13-signature model distinguished ophthalmopathy from stable hyperthyroidism with roughly 90% sensitivity and approximately 81% specificity, and in the test set the corresponding values were about 80% and 75%. No statistical method was used to set the sample size in advance, and the investigators knew which group each participant was assigned to. In validation, the model predicted ophthalmopathy progression with over 60% sensitivity and less than 80% specificity; some 13 predicted patients were CT-confirmed with GO in a median of about 7.1 months. Among expanded thyroid clonotypes with frequency above 0.001, most also showed up in blood, which suggests that blood repertoires may reflect the thyroid immune response.

The CDR3 numbers 14 residues from cysteine through phenylalanine. CDR3 DNA only is kept here, 42 bases in frame from base 1. V gives up 3 bases and J gives up 8 bases, and the segment between their germline ends measures 17 bases. As encoded in the germline V gene, CDR1 is SGHRS while CDR2 is YFSETQ. The hyperthyroidism patients were 18 to 65 years old and newly diagnosed, with a disease duration of less than 2 months. Patients with other autoimmune diseases, uncontrolled infections, pregnancy or lactation were excluded from the study. Diagnosis was based on clinical symptoms, serum thyroxine, TRAb, thyroid ultrasound and orbital computed tomography. Total RNA was extracted using Trizol reagent, and RNA quality was checked on an Agilent 2100 Bioanalyzer. This clonotype has a count of ten or more. Its antigen target is currently unknown. Base-call qualities are not available, and no considerably larger clone is one nucleotide away.

For repertoire sequencing, the TCR beta CDR3 regions were amplified from RNA transcripts. HTBI primers and the Qiagen OneStep RT-PCR kit were used in a first-round RT-PCR, which was followed by a second-round multiplex PCR, size selection and purification. Libraries were sequenced paired-end with 100 bp reads on an Illumina HiSeq2000. As for the authors' bioinformatics: SOAPnuke was used to process the reads, throwing out any read that had adapters, had uncalled bases, had a mean Phred below 15, or lacked an exact constant-primer or identifier match. High-quality paired reads were merged with COPE v1.2.5. Each unique nucleotide sequence was treated as a clonotype, and MiTCR v1.1 was used to align the clonotypes to the IMGT TRB V, D and J references. Analysis was restricted to V-J combinations with a frequency above 0.0001, which covered 99.2% of repertoires. A TCR clonal expansion and chaos score per V-J combination was defined as the ratio of F50 clonal expansion to chaos observed in the TCRdist matrix. Welch's t-statistics and random forest were used to reduce the features to 13 V-J combinations, which were then used as input to a naive Bayes classifier. The similarity between thyroid and blood repertoires was quantified using the Morisita-Horn index. Starting from the raw public reads, TCRdb applied fastp trimming at Q25, assembled clones with MiXCR and retained in-frame beta chains. Merged by CDR3 protein, the rows form single entries marked with the most common genes and DNA. The V and J calls and clone size come from TCRdb's table, not from the authors' own analysis. The sample table shows about 1.2 million distinct CDR3 sequences, and about 36% are seen once. The ten largest clones capture around 10% of the sample.

Sample: peripheral blood or thyroid tissue (not recorded which). The TCR originated in an adult man with Graves' hyperthyroidism. The rearranged segments are TRBV5-1 and TRBJ1-1, and the D gene may be TRBD1, 5 bases matching. The nucleotides are TGCGCCAGCAGCTGGGGCCAAGTCCTGTCCGAAGCTTTCTTT. This encodes CASSWGQVLSEAFF.